These T cell receptor beta chains were read from a single sample in a study of OX40 agonist ivuxolimab in advanced cancers. Produced via immunoSEQ multiplex PCR; TCRdb's table is partial and in-frame only. The sample carries 55,000 to 70,000 clones, approximately 80% recorded once. The material sequenced was CD4+ or CD8+ T cells sorted from blood, taken in a trial of the OX40 agonist ivuxolimab. These receptors originate from an adult with an advanced solid tumor such as melanoma, head and neck, liver or kidney cancer. Each CDR3 is given with its conserved first and last residue. The D gene is left open where the match is weak. Expanded clones get a size class; other rows say once, few or many, or leave the size out.

D: -; V: TRBV9; size: once; J: TRBJ1-1; CDR3: CASSGQTTRRNEAFF; DNA: TGTGCCAGCAGCGGACAGACAACACGTCGGAATGAAGCTTTCTTT
D: -; V: TRBV18; size: -; J: TRBJ2-5; CDR3: CASSPQYGASETQYF; DNA: TGTGCCAGCTCACCCCAGTATGGGGCGTCGGAGACCCAGTACTTC
D: -; V: TRBV11-2; size: -; J: TRBJ2-7; CDR3: CASSLGLGGIAQYF; DNA: TGTGCCAGCAGCTTAGGGCTAGGGGGAATTGCGCAGTACTTC
D: -; V: TRBV10-2; size: -; J: TRBJ2-2; CDR3: CASRAGPNTGELFF; DNA: TGCGCCAGCAGAGCCGGGCCAAACACCGGGGAGCTGTTTTTT
D: -; V: TRBV2; size: -; J: TRBJ1-5; CDR3: CASSKTGLPFSNQPQHF; DNA: TGTGCCAGCAGCAAGACAGGACTCCCTTTCTCCAATCAGCCCCAGCATTTT
D: -; V: TRBV21-1; size: -; J: TRBJ2-7; CDR3: CASSRAPGHEQYF; DNA: TGTGCCAGCAGCAGGGCCCCGGGTCACGAGCAGTACTTC
D: TRBD1; V: TRBV5-1; size: -; J: TRBJ2-7; CDR3: CASSLGQVSYEQYF; DNA: TGCGCCAGCAGCCTAGGACAGGTCTCCTACGAGCAGTACTTC
D: -; V: TRBV5-6; size: -; J: TRBJ1-3; CDR3: CASSLRLVESSGNTIYF; DNA: TGTGCCAGCAGCTTGAGGCTCGTGGAATCCTCTGGAAACACCATATATTTT
D: TRBD1; V: TRBV14; size: -; J: TRBJ2-1; CDR3: CASSQATGGNEQFF; DNA: TGTGCCAGCAGCCAGGCCACAGGGGGCAATGAGCAGTTCTTC
D: -; V: TRBV11-2; size: -; J: TRBJ2-3; CDR3: CASSRTLGLTRGGTDTQYF; DNA: TGTGCCAGCAGCCGCACCTTAGGACTTACGCGGGGCGGCACAGATACGCAGTATTTT
D: TRBD1; V: TRBV10-3; size: -; J: TRBJ2-4; CDR3: CAISESGDRITQYF; DNA: TGTGCCATCAGTGAGTCAGGGGACAGGATAACTCAGTACTTC
D: -; V: TRBV5-1; size: -; J: TRBJ1-4; CDR3: CASRPLATNEKLFF; DNA: TGCGCCAGCCGACCTTTAGCAACTAATGAAAAACTGTTTTTT
D: -; V: TRBV11-2; size: -; J: TRBJ1-1; CDR3: CASSLGTVATEAFF; DNA: TGTGCCAGCAGCTTGGGGACGGTGGCTACTGAAGCTTTCTTT
D: TRBD1; V: TRBV10-2; size: -; J: TRBJ2-6; CDR3: CASTDRASGANVLTF; DNA: TGCGCCAGCACCGACAGGGCCTCTGGGGCCAACGTCCTGACTTTC
D: -; V: TRBV5-6; size: -; J: TRBJ2-1; CDR3: CASSFAGGAGNEQFF; DNA: TGTGCCAGCAGCTTTGCCGGCGGGGCCGGCAATGAGCAGTTCTTC
D: -; V: TRBV5-1; size: -; J: TRBJ1-1; CDR3: CASSLGGRSNTEAFF; DNA: TGCGCCAGCAGCTTGGGGGGACGATCTAACACTGAAGCTTTCTTT
D: -; V: TRBV5-1; size: -; J: TRBJ1-6; CDR3: CASSLGDTNYNSPLHF; DNA: TGCGCCAGCAGCTTGGGGGACACGAATTATAATTCACCCCTCCACTTT
D: -; V: TRBV7-2; size: -; J: TRBJ1-6; CDR3: CASSLGPTGSPLHF; DNA: TGTGCCAGCAGCTTAGGTCCCACCGGTTCACCCCTCCACTTT
D: -; V: TRBV10-3; size: -; J: TRBJ2-7; CDR3: CAISYGTSAYEQYF; DNA: TGTGCCATCAGTTACGGGACATCAGCCTACGAGCAGTACTTC
D: -; V: TRBV5-1; size: -; J: TRBJ2-4; CDR3: CDQGPRLAKNIQYF; DNA: TGCGATCAGGGACCTAGGCTAGCCAAAAACATTCAGTACTTC
D: -; V: TRBV15; size: -; J: TRBJ2-3; CDR3: CATSRDPGGDTQYF; DNA: TGTGCCACCAGCAGAGATCCCGGGGGAGATACGCAGTATTTT
D: -; V: TRBV30; size: -; J: TRBJ1-1; CDR3: CAWSGLGAAFF; DNA: TGTGCCTGGAGTGGGCTGGGGGCGGCTTTCTTT
D: TRBD2; V: TRBV19; size: -; J: TRBJ2-3; CDR3: CASSSLAGGTDTQYF; DNA: TGTGCCAGTAGTTCTCTAGCGGGGGGCACAGATACGCAGTATTTT
D: -; V: TRBV6-5; size: -; J: TRBJ2-2; CDR3: CASSYRVWTGELFF; DNA: TGTGCCAGCAGCTACAGGGTATGGACCGGGGAGCTGTTTTTT
D: -; V: TRBV5-1; size: -; J: TRBJ2-7; CDR3: CASSLGHRADEQYF; DNA: TGCGCCAGCAGCTTGGGACACAGGGCCGACGAGCAGTACTTC
D: -; V: TRBV21-1; size: -; J: TRBJ1-2; CDR3: CASSKSCPNYGYTF; DNA: TGTGCCAGCAGCAAAAGTTGCCCAAACTATGGCTACACCTTC
D: -; V: TRBV6-5; size: -; J: TRBJ2-7; CDR3: CASSRLGTVAYEQYF; DNA: TGTGCCAGCAGTCGCCTCGGGACTGTAGCCTACGAGCAGTACTTC